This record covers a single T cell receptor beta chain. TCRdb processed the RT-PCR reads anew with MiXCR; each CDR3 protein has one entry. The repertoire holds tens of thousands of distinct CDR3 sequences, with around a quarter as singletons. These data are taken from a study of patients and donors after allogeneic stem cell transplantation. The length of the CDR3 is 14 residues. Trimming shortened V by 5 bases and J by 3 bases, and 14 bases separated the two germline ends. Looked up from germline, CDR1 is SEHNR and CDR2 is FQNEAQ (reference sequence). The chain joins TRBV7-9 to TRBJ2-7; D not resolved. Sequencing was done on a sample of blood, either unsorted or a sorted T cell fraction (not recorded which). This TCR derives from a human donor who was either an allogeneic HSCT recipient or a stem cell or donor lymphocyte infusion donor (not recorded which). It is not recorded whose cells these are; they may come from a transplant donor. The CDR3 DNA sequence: TGTGCCAGCAGCCAAGGACCCTTGCTCTACGAGCAGTACTTC. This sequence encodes CASSQGPLLYEQYF.